This T cell receptor (beta chain) derives from a study of CD8+ T cells in alopecia areata. Overall study context: After 6 to 18 months of tofacitinib, follow-up continued 6 months off drug.

To note about this clone: Its antigen is not known.

Treatment specified: oral pan-JAK inhibitor, 5-10 mg twice daily. Study results and limitations: Scalp clonality dropped significantly under tofacitinib, as did expanded CD8+ top-100 clones.

RNA extraction was followed by reverse transcription into cDNA, which acted as the sequencing template. Assay used: immunoSEQ multiplex PCR; TCRdb lists only in-frame clones, some missing. The table includes about 150,000 clones, roughly two thirds detected once. The sample here was CD4+ T cells sorted from blood, taken at week 4, from a patient treated with tofacitinib. The receptor was derived from a human donor with alopecia areata.

CDR3 nucleotides: TGTGCCAGCAGCCCCGACCCCCGGGACAGGGGCGGCTACACCTTC. Its translation: CASSPDPRDRGGYTF. The chain has TRBV7-8 and TRBJ1-2, with 10 bases that match TRBD1. Trimming cost V 5 bases and J 8 bases; bases outside gene matches: 11. The CDR3 has 15 residues. From germline, CDR1 is SGHVS and CDR2 FQNEAQ.